These 2 T cell receptor beta chains were all obtained from the same sample, sequenced in a study of T cell responses to AZD1222 COVID-19 vaccine. The table came from immunoSEQ multiplex PCR; TCRdb's copy has only in-frame clones and leaves some out. The table has 150,000 to 200,000 clones, 88% seen once; the top ten hold roughly 11%. The sample in question was peripheral blood, obtained 28 days after the second AZD1222 dose. The origin of the receptors is an adult who received the AZD1222 COVID-19 vaccine.

CDR3 in amino acids: CASSSIGAGVGDTQYF. For the CDR3, the DNA is TGTGCCAGCAGCTCCATAGGAGCGGGGGTGGGAGATACGCAGTATTTT. This rearrangement joins TRBV7-9 to TRBJ2-3, with 8 bases fitting TRBD2. V gave up 4 bases and J gave up 5 bases; unmatched junction bases: 11. The CDR3 totals 16 residues. Germline V gene data show CDR1 as SEHNR and CDR2 as FQNEAQ (reference sequence). Together with reference TRBV7-9 and TRBJ2-3, the CDR3 gives the full variable domain: DTGVSQNPRHKITKRGQNVTFRCDPISEHNRLYWYRQTLGQGPEFLTYFQNEAQLEKSRLLSDRFSAERPKGSFSTLEIQRTEQGDSAMYLCASSSIGAGVGDTQYFGPGTRLTVL.

This clone was seen a few times. The chain combines TRBV5-1 with TRBJ2-7, with D perhaps TRBD1 or TRBD2 (5 bases each). CDR3 length: 14 residues. V lost 4 bases, J lost 0 bases, and 11 bases lay in between. Germline lookup yields CDR1 SGHRS and CDR2 YFSETQ. CDR3 coding DNA: TGCGCCAGCAGCCCGGGACGGAGCTCCTACGAGCAGTACTTC. Its protein is CASSPGRSSYEQYF.